This T cell receptor (beta chain) comes out of a study of T-cell memory formation after mild COVID-19. Across the study: In these data, TCR clusters were largely donor specific.

Deletions cut 4 bases from V and 8 bases from J, with 20 bases between. This CDR3 region has 15 residues. Germline V gene data show CDR1 as SGHVS and CDR2 as FNYEAQ. TCRdb re-called the 5' RACE reads with MiXCR, one entry per CDR3 protein. The table records about 440,000 distinct CDR3 sequences, around 18% of them present only once. Specimen: PBMCs or a T cell subset sorted from them (not recorded which). The gene calls are TRBV7-6 and TRBJ1-2; TRBD1 is a possible D gene (6 bases). The TCR originated in an adult woman who had mild COVID-19 (a few samples of this study predate the infection). Cell type and time point are not known. The CDR3: CASSSSSAGVLGYTF. The CDR3 DNA reads as TGTGCCAGCAGCTCCTCATCGGCAGGGGTTTTGGGCTACACCTTC.